This T cell receptor (beta chain) was sequenced for a study of T cells in Graves' hyperthyroidism and ophthalmopathy. Based on clinical symptoms, serum thyroxine and TRAb, thyroid ultrasound and orbital computed tomography, diagnoses were reached. Amplified regions were TCR beta CDR3 sequences from RNA transcripts. First-round RT-PCR targeting the TCR CDR3 was performed with the HTBI primer set. TCRdb reanalysed the multiplex PCR reads using MiXCR and keeps one entry per CDR3 protein. In the table there are about 600,000 distinct CDR3 sequences, about a sixth of which are singletons. This TCR derives from a woman in her thirties or forties with Graves' ophthalmopathy. The sequenced material came from blood.

The CDR3 reads CASSAPPGGSYNEQFF. The CDR3 nucleotides read TGTGCCAGCAGCGCCCCACCGGGGGGGTCCTACAATGAGCAGTTCTTC. V gene TRBV5-6 combines with J gene TRBJ2-1, with 8 bases that match TRBD2. V trimming: 4 bases; J trimming: 1 base; junction bases outside the gene matches: 7. The germline CDR1 and CDR2 sequences are SGHDT and YYEEEE. This CDR3 is 16 amino acids long. The entire variable domain, with the rest obtained from reference TRBV5-6 and TRBJ2-1, is as follows: DAGVTQSPTHLIKTRGQQVTLRCSPKSGHDTVSWYQQALGQGPQFIFQYYEEEERQRGNFPDRFSGHQFPNYSSELNVNALLLGDSALYLCASSAPPGGSYNEQFFGPGTRLTVL.